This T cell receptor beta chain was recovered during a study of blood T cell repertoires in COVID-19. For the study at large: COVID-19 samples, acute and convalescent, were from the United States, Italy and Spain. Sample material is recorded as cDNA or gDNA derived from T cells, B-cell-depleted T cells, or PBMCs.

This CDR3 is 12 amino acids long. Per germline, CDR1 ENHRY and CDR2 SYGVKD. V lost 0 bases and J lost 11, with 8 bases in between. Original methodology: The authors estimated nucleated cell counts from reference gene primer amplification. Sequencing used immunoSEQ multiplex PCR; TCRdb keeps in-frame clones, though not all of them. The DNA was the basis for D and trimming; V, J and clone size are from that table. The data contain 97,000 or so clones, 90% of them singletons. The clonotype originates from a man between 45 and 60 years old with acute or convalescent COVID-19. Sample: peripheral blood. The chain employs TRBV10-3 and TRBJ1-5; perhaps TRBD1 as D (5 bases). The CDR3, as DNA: TGTGCCATCAGTGAGTCGAAAGGGGCCCAGCATTTT. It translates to CAISESKGAQHF.